The text below deals with one T cell receptor beta chain. Its antigen remains unidentified. One junction end disagrees with the germline gene, perhaps due to a read error. The data were taken from a study of T cell repertoires in cytomegalovirus infection. Study in general: Public TCR beta signatures indicated both CMV infection and matching HLA type. Study observations and caveats: Identification of carriers of CMV plus the relevant HLA was performed using cumulative public TCR beta family frequency. Within the response measured ex vivo, HLA-C-restricted CMV-specific TCR beta clonotypes were dominant.

TCRdb independently ran MiXCR on the reads; one entry per CDR3 protein. The sample lists roughly 640,000 distinct CDR3 sequences, roughly a quarter seen once, with 6.5% to 10% in the top ten. The TCR comes from a human donor in good health (CMV status not recorded). Some clones in this sample may be carry-over from other donors' samples. Sequencing was done on a sample of CD8+ T cells from PBMCs.

CDR3: CASSPRPGLESSYNEEFF. Written as DNA, the CDR3 is TGCGCCAGCAGCCCGAGACCGGGACTAGAGAGCTCCTACAATGAGGAGTTCTTC. The genes are TRBV5-1 and TRBJ2-1; 8 bases are a match to TRBD2. Germline loops: CDR1 SGHRS, CDR2 YFSETQ. The CDR3 is 18 residues long. The entire variable domain, with the rest obtained from reference TRBV5-1 and TRBJ2-1, is as follows: KAGVTQTPRYLIKTRGQQVTLSCSPISGHRSVSWYQQTPGQGLQFLFEYFSETQRNKGNFPGRFSGRQFSNSRSEMNVSTLELGDSALYLCASSPRPGLESSYNEEFFGPGTRLTVL.